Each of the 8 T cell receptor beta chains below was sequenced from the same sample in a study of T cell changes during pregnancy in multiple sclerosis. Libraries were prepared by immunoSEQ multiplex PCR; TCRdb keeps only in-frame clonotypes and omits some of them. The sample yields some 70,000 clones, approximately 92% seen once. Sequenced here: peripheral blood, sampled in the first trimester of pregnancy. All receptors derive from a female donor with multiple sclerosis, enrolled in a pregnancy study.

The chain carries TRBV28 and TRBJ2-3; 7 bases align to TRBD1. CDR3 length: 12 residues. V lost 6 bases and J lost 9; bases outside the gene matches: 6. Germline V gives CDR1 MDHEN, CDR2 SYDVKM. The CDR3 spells CASRPGGRTQYF. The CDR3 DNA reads TGTGCCAGCAGACCAGGGGGACGGACGCAGTATTTT.

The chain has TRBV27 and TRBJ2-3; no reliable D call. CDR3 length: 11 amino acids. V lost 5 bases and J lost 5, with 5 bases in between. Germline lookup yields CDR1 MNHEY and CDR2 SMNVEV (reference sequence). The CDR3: CASSVKDTQYF. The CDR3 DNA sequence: TGTGCCAGCAGTGTAAAAGATACGCAGTATTTT.

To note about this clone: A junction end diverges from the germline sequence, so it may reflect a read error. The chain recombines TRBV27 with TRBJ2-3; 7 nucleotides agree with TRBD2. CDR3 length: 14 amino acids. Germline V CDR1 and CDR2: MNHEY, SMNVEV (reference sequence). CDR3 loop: CASSLSGVTNTQYF. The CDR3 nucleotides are TGTGCCAGCAGTTTAAGCGGGGTCACAAATACGCAGTATTTT.

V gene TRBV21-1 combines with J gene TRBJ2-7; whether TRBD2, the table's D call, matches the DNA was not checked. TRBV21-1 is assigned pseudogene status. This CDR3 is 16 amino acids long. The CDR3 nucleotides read TGTGCCAGCAGCCGAAGAGGCTCAGGGAGGGACTACGAGCAGTACTTC. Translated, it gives CASSRRGSGRDYEQYF.

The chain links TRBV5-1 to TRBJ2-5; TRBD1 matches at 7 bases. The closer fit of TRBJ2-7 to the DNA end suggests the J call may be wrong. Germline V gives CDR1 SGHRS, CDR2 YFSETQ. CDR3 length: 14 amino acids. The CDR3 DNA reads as TGCGCCAGCAGTTTCCTACAGGGGTCCCACGAGCAGTACTTC. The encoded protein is CASSFLQGSHEQYF.

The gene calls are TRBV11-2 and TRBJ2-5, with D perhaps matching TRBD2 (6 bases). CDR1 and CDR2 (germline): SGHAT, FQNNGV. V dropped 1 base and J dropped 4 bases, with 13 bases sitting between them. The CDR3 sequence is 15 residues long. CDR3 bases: TGTGCCAGCAGCTTAGTCGGGGGAGACTTAGAGACCCAGTACTTC. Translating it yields CASSLVGGDLETQYF.

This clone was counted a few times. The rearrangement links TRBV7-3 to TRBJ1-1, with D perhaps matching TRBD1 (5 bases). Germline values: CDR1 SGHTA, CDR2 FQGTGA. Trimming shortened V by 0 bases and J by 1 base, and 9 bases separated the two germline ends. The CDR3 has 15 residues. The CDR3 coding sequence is TGTGCCAGCAGCTTAACGTCAGGGCGGAACACTGAAGCTTTCTTT. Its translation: CASSLTSGRNTEAFF.

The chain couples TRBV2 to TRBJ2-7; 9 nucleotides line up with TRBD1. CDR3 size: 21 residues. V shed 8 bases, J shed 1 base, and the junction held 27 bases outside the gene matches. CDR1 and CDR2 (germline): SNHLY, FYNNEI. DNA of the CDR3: TGTGCCAGCGCCTGGGACAGGGAGTTTAGCCCTCAGTTTAAATTATCCTACGAGCAGTACTTC. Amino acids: CASAWDREFSPQFKLSYEQYF.